The rows below give T cell receptor beta chains drawn from one sample of a study of identical twins. TCRdb independently ran MiXCR on the 5' RACE reads; one entry per CDR3 protein. Of around 470,000 distinct CDR3 sequences in the sample, over 12% are singletons; the top ten hold around 0.57%. The data were also submitted as part of a second study, on yellow fever vaccine responses in identical twins.

The sample was CD4+ T cells sorted from blood. The origin of the receptors is a woman younger than 35 in good health. CDR3s include the opening cysteine and the closing phenylalanine or tryptophan. D genes are given only for firm matches. Not all rows give a size; the values are once, few, many and, for expanded clones, a class.

v_call: TRBV5-6; j_call: TRBJ2-3; d_call: NA; cdr3_length: 17; clone_size: NA; cdr3_nt: TGTGCCAGCAGCTTAATCATTCAGAGACAGAGCACAGATACGCAGTATTTT; cdr3_aa: CASSLIIQRQSTDTQYF
v_call: TRBV20-1; j_call: TRBJ2-7; d_call: TRBD2; cdr3_length: 15; clone_size: NA; cdr3_nt: TGCAGTGCTAGATTCCTAGCGGGAGGGATCTACGAGCAGTACTTC; cdr3_aa: CSARFLAGGIYEQYF
v_call: TRBV7-2; j_call: TRBJ2-7; d_call: TRBD2; cdr3_length: 15; clone_size: NA; cdr3_nt: TGTGCCAGCAACCAAGAAGCGGGAGGGCCCTACGAGCAGTACTTC; cdr3_aa: CASNQEAGGPYEQYF
v_call: TRBV11-2; j_call: TRBJ2-6; d_call: TRBD2; cdr3_length: 19; clone_size: NA; cdr3_nt: TGTGCCAGCAGCGGACGACTAGCGGGAGGTTTCTCTGGGGCCAACGTCCTGACTTTC; cdr3_aa: CASSGRLAGGFSGANVLTF
v_call: TRBV6-5; j_call: TRBJ2-2; d_call: NA; cdr3_length: 12; clone_size: few; cdr3_nt: TGTGCCAGCAGTTACTTCCCTGGGGAGCTGTTTTTT; cdr3_aa: CASSYFPGELFF
v_call: TRBV5-1; j_call: TRBJ1-4; d_call: NA; cdr3_length: 14; clone_size: NA; cdr3_nt: TGCGCCAGCAGCCCCAACTGGGGCAATGAAAAACTGTTTTTT; cdr3_aa: CASSPNWGNEKLFF
v_call: TRBV4-2; j_call: TRBJ2-3; d_call: NA; cdr3_length: 16; clone_size: many; cdr3_nt: TGTGCCAGCAGCCAAGCCGGGACTGGAGACCCAGATACGCAGTATTTT; cdr3_aa: CASSQAGTGDPDTQYF
v_call: TRBV5-1; j_call: TRBJ2-2; d_call: TRBD2; cdr3_length: 18; clone_size: NA; cdr3_nt: TGCGCCAGCAGCTTGTTTGGCCCGGAGCGGGAGTGGACCGGGGAGCTGTTTTTT; cdr3_aa: CASSLFGPEREWTGELFF
v_call: TRBV5-1; j_call: TRBJ2-2; d_call: NA; cdr3_length: 16; clone_size: NA; cdr3_nt: TGCGCCAGCAGCTCCGGACGTATATCGAACACCGGGGAGCTGTTTTTT; cdr3_aa: CASSSGRISNTGELFF
v_call: TRBV15; j_call: TRBJ2-3; d_call: TRBD1; cdr3_length: 15; clone_size: few; cdr3_nt: TGTGCCACCAGCCTCCGTGGGACAGGCACAGATACGCAGTATTTT; cdr3_aa: CATSLRGTGTDTQYF
v_call: TRBV2; j_call: TRBJ2-7; d_call: NA; cdr3_length: 12; clone_size: NA; cdr3_nt: TGTGCCAGCAGTGAAGCTCAGTACGAGCAGTACTTC; cdr3_aa: CASSEAQYEQYF
v_call: TRBV29-1; j_call: TRBJ2-1; d_call: NA; cdr3_length: 15; clone_size: few; cdr3_nt: TGCAGCGTCCTAACAGGCCCTTCACCACGCGGTGAGCAGTTCTTC; cdr3_aa: CSVLTGPSPRGEQFF
v_call: TRBV29-1; j_call: TRBJ2-1; d_call: NA; cdr3_length: 12; clone_size: NA; cdr3_nt: TGCAGCGGCGGAACAGGTACGGGTGAGCAGTTCTTC; cdr3_aa: CSGGTGTGEQFF
v_call: TRBV3-1; j_call: TRBJ2-7; d_call: NA; cdr3_length: 14; clone_size: few; cdr3_nt: TGTGCCAGCAGCCACACGACAGAGATCTACGAGCAGTACTTC; cdr3_aa: CASSHTTEIYEQYF
v_call: TRBV20-1; j_call: TRBJ2-7; d_call: NA; cdr3_length: 14; clone_size: NA; cdr3_nt: TGCAGTGCTAGGTTAAGACAGCCGTCCTACGAGCAGTACTTC; cdr3_aa: CSARLRQPSYEQYF
v_call: TRBV27; j_call: TRBJ2-7; d_call: NA; cdr3_length: 11; clone_size: few; cdr3_nt: TGTGCCAGCACCCGCTCCTACGAGCAGTACTTC; cdr3_aa: CASTRSYEQYF
v_call: TRBV27; j_call: TRBJ2-7; d_call: NA; cdr3_length: 15; clone_size: few; cdr3_nt: TGTGCCAGCAGCCCCTCGGGCAGGGCGTTAGAACAGCAGTACTTC; cdr3_aa: CASSPSGRALEQQYF
v_call: TRBV5-1; j_call: TRBJ1-1; d_call: NA; cdr3_length: 15; clone_size: few; cdr3_nt: TGCGCCAGCAGCCGCGAGGGGGGCATGAACACTGAAGCTTTCTTT; cdr3_aa: CASSREGGMNTEAFF
v_call: TRBV5-6; j_call: TRBJ1-5; d_call: NA; cdr3_length: 14; clone_size: few; cdr3_nt: TGTGCCAGCAGCGGTGGCGGGGTCCCTCAGCCCCAGCATTTT; cdr3_aa: CASSGGGVPQPQHF
v_call: TRBV28; j_call: TRBJ2-5; d_call: TRBD1; cdr3_length: 12; clone_size: NA; cdr3_nt: TGTGCCAGCACCTCACAGGGGAGGACCCAGTACTTC; cdr3_aa: CASTSQGRTQYF
v_call: TRBV20-1; j_call: TRBJ2-7; d_call: TRBD2; cdr3_length: 15; clone_size: NA; cdr3_nt: TGCAGTGCTAGATCCTCTAGCGGGCGCCTTTACGAGCAGTACTTC; cdr3_aa: CSARSSSGRLYEQYF
v_call: TRBV5-1; j_call: TRBJ2-7; d_call: NA; cdr3_length: 15; clone_size: many; cdr3_nt: TGCGCCAGCAGCTTGGAGACAGGAGGGTCCTACGAGCAGTACTTC; cdr3_aa: CASSLETGGSYEQYF
v_call: TRBV7-9; j_call: TRBJ2-7; d_call: NA; cdr3_length: 14; clone_size: few; cdr3_nt: TGTGCCAGCAGCTTACCGGCCAGTGCCTACGAGCAGTACTTC; cdr3_aa: CASSLPASAYEQYF
v_call: TRBV6-1; j_call: TRBJ1-1; d_call: NA; cdr3_length: 14; clone_size: NA; cdr3_nt: TGTGCCAGCTCCTCTAGGACTCGAGCGGGTGAAGCTTTCTTT; cdr3_aa: CASSSRTRAGEAFF
v_call: TRBV2; j_call: TRBJ1-2; d_call: TRBD1; cdr3_length: 14; clone_size: NA; cdr3_nt: TGTGCCAGCCACCGGGACAGGAACCTCTATGGCTACACCTTC; cdr3_aa: CASHRDRNLYGYTF
v_call: TRBV6-5; j_call: TRBJ2-5; d_call: TRBD2; cdr3_length: 16; clone_size: few; cdr3_nt: TGTGCCAGCAGTTTCACTAGCGGGAGGGCCCAAGAGACCCAGTACTTC; cdr3_aa: CASSFTSGRAQETQYF
v_call: TRBV4-1; j_call: TRBJ2-5; d_call: NA; cdr3_length: 15; clone_size: few; cdr3_nt: TGCGCCAGCAGCCATGGGGGACCAATCCAAGAGACCCAGTACTTC; cdr3_aa: CASSHGGPIQETQYF
v_call: TRBV5-1; j_call: TRBJ2-5; d_call: NA; cdr3_length: 14; clone_size: many; cdr3_nt: TGCGCCAGCAGCTTGGGGCTCCTCAGGGAGACCCAGTACTTC; cdr3_aa: CASSLGLLRETQYF
v_call: TRBV20-1; j_call: TRBJ1-5; d_call: NA; cdr3_length: 11; clone_size: few; cdr3_nt: TGCAGTGCTAGAAAAAATCAGCCCCAGCATTTT; cdr3_aa: CSARKNQPQHF
v_call: TRBV29-1; j_call: TRBJ2-7; d_call: NA; cdr3_length: 12; clone_size: NA; cdr3_nt: TGCAGCGTCGGGGACGGTACCTACGAGCAGTACTTC; cdr3_aa: CSVGDGTYEQYF
v_call: TRBV10-3; j_call: TRBJ1-4; d_call: TRBD1; cdr3_length: 15; clone_size: many; cdr3_nt: TGTGCCATCAGCGAGGGACAGGGAAATAATGAAAAACTGTTTTTT; cdr3_aa: CAISEGQGNNEKLFF
v_call: TRBV5-6; j_call: TRBJ2-1; d_call: NA; cdr3_length: 14; clone_size: few; cdr3_nt: TGTGCCAGCAGCTTGGATACGGGGGCCGGTGAGCAGTTCTTC; cdr3_aa: CASSLDTGAGEQFF
v_call: TRBV4-1; j_call: TRBJ2-7; d_call: NA; cdr3_length: 13; clone_size: NA; cdr3_nt: TGCGCCAGCAGCCAACTACTTAAGGGCGAGCAGTACTTC; cdr3_aa: CASSQLLKGEQYF
v_call: TRBV6-5; j_call: TRBJ2-1; d_call: NA; cdr3_length: 16; clone_size: few; cdr3_nt: TGTGCCAGCAGTTACTCAGGCGGTAGATCCTACAATGAGCAGTTCTTC; cdr3_aa: CASSYSGGRSYNEQFF
v_call: TRBV20-1; j_call: TRBJ2-3; d_call: NA; cdr3_length: 13; clone_size: few; cdr3_nt: TGCAGTGCTAGAGATACCTACACAGATACGCAGTATTTT; cdr3_aa: CSARDTYTDTQYF
v_call: TRBV15; j_call: TRBJ2-2; d_call: TRBD2; cdr3_length: 15; clone_size: few; cdr3_nt: TGTGCCACCAGCCGCTCCGGGGGGTTCACCGGGGAGCTGTTTTTT; cdr3_aa: CATSRSGGFTGELFF
v_call: TRBV6-5; j_call: TRBJ2-5; d_call: NA; cdr3_length: 14; clone_size: few; cdr3_nt: TGTGCCAGCAGTTACGGACCGACCGGGGGGACCCAGTACTTC; cdr3_aa: CASSYGPTGGTQYF
v_call: TRBV3-1; j_call: TRBJ1-1; d_call: NA; cdr3_length: 13; clone_size: few; cdr3_nt: TGTGCCAGCAGCTGGGGGGAGGACACTGAAGCTTTCTTT; cdr3_aa: CASSWGEDTEAFF
v_call: TRBV5-1; j_call: TRBJ2-7; d_call: TRBD1; cdr3_length: 14; clone_size: few; cdr3_nt: TGCGCCAGCAGCTCCGGGACAGGGAGAGGCGAGCAGTACTTC; cdr3_aa: CASSSGTGRGEQYF
v_call: TRBV7-8; j_call: TRBJ2-1; d_call: TRBD1; cdr3_length: 18; clone_size: many; cdr3_nt: TGTGCCAGCAGCTTAGTTTCAGCGACAGGGAATCGAAGACAGAAGCAGTTCTTC; cdr3_aa: CASSLVSATGNRRQKQFF
v_call: TRBV18; j_call: TRBJ2-7; d_call: NA; cdr3_length: 13; clone_size: few; cdr3_nt: TGTGCCAGCTCACCGGCGCTATTAGGCGAGCAGTACTTC; cdr3_aa: CASSPALLGEQYF
v_call: TRBV10-3; j_call: TRBJ2-7; d_call: TRBD1; cdr3_length: 14; clone_size: few; cdr3_nt: TGTGCCATCAGTGTCCGGGACAGGGACCACGAGCAGTACTTC; cdr3_aa: CAISVRDRDHEQYF
v_call: TRBV9; j_call: TRBJ2-7; d_call: TRBD1; cdr3_length: 18; clone_size: NA; cdr3_nt: TGTGCCAGCAGCGTAGACCCCCTAGGGACAGGGGTGAGGAACGAGCAGTACTTC; cdr3_aa: CASSVDPLGTGVRNEQYF
v_call: TRBV21-1; j_call: TRBJ2-6; d_call: NA; cdr3_length: 17; clone_size: few; cdr3_nt: TGTGCCAGCAGAACGCGACAGGGGGCGGCTGGGGCCAACGTCCTGACTTTC; cdr3_aa: CASRTRQGAAGANVLTF
v_call: TRBV3-1; j_call: TRBJ2-2; d_call: NA; cdr3_length: 13; clone_size: few; cdr3_nt: TGTGCCAGCGCGGGTATTGACACCGGGGAGCTGTTTTTT; cdr3_aa: CASAGIDTGELFF
v_call: TRBV4-3; j_call: TRBJ2-1; d_call: TRBD1; cdr3_length: 16; clone_size: NA; cdr3_nt: TGCGCCAGCAGCCAGGACATCAGGGGGCTTGGCAATGAGCAGTTCTTC; cdr3_aa: CASSQDIRGLGNEQFF
v_call: TRBV7-9; j_call: TRBJ2-5; d_call: TRBD2; cdr3_length: 16; clone_size: few; cdr3_nt: TGTGCCAGCAGCGTCATTAGCGGGGGCAAACGTGAGACCCAGTACTTC; cdr3_aa: CASSVISGGKRETQYF
v_call: TRBV5-1; j_call: TRBJ2-3; d_call: NA; cdr3_length: 14; clone_size: many; cdr3_nt: TGCGCCAGCAGCTTGGACAGGGGCACAGATACGCAGTATTTT; cdr3_aa: CASSLDRGTDTQYF